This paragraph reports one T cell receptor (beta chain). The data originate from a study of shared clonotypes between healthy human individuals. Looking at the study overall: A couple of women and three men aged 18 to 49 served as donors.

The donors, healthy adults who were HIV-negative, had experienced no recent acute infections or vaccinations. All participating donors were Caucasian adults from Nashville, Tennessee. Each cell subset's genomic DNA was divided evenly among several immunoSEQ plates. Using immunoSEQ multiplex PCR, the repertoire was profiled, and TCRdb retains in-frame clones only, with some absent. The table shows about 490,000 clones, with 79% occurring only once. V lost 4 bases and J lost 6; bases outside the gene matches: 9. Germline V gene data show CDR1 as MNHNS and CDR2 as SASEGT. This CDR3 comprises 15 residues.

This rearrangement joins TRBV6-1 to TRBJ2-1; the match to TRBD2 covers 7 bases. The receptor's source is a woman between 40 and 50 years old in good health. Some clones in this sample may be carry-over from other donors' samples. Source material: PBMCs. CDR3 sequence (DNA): TGTGCCAGCAGTGTGATGGCAGGGAGGGGCAATGAGCAGTTCTTC. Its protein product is CASSVMAGRGNEQFF.